The TCR beta chain under discussion was sequenced for a study of beta chain features in type 1 diabetes. Findings and caveats of the study: Individuals with type 1 diabetes displayed fewer insertions and more deletions at VDJ junctions. A moderate, significant TCRB CDR3 shortening appeared in type 1 diabetes across four CD4+ subsets.

With respect to this clone: The antigen remains unidentified.

Isolation of CD4+ naive, central memory, regulatory and stem cell-like memory cells was achieved by sorting via CD45RO/CCR7/CD25/CD127/CD95/CD27. The V gene's germline CDR1 is LGHNA and CDR2 YNFKEQ. The CDR3 contains 19 residues. V trimming: 0 bases; J trimming: 2 bases; junction bases outside the gene matches: 12. The authors reverse transcribed all of the isolated RNA, so sequencing captured expressed TCRB transcripts. Sequencing used immunoSEQ multiplex PCR; TCRdb keeps in-frame clones, though not all of them. This sample carries roughly 330,000 clones, roughly 14% of them seen once, and the ten largest clones take about 0.015%.

The specimen was naive CD4+ T cells from blood. The chain has TRBV4-2 and TRBJ2-3; 9 nucleotides match TRBD2. This receptor was identified in a woman aged 18-35 years with type 1 diabetes. The DNA for the CDR3 is TGTGCCAGCAGCCAAGATCTTACCGGGCTAGCGGGGTTCACAGATACGCAGTATTTT. It specifies CASSQDLTGLAGFTDTQYF.